This TCR beta chain was sequenced in a study of T cells after yellow fever vaccination. Using its own MiXCR run on the 5' RACE reads, TCRdb lists one record per CDR3 protein. The sample holds under 700,000 distinct CDR3 sequences; approximately 16% are singletons and the top ten take roughly 17%. The germline gives CDR1 SGHDN, CDR2 FVKESK. The CDR3 consists of 14 residues. V was clipped by 4 bases and J by 10 bases, with 14 bases between them. The sample was PBMCs, taken around 5 days after the first yellow fever vaccination. This chain uses TRBV14 with TRBJ1-6; tentatively, D is TRBD1 (5 bases). This receptor was identified in a man between 18 and 35 years old who received the YFV17D yellow fever vaccine. The CDR3 loop is CASSRRQGGSPLHF. In DNA, the CDR3 is TGTGCCAGCAGCCGCCGTCAGGGAGGATCACCCCTCCACTTT. The full variable domain, its missing parts supplied by reference TRBV14 and TRBJ1-6, is EAGVTQFPSHSVIEKGQTVTLRCDPISGHDNLYWYRRVMGKEIKFLLHFVKESKQDESGMPNNRFLAERTGGTYSTLKVQPAELEDSGVYFCASSRRQGGSPLHFGNGTRLTVT.